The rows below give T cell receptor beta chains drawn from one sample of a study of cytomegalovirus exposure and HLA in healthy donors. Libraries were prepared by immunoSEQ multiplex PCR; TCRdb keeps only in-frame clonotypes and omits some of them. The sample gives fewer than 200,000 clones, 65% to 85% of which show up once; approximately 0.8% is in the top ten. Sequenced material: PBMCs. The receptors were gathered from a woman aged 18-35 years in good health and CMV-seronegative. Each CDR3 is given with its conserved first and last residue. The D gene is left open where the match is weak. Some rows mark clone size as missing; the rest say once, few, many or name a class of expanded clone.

TGTGCCAGCAGCGGACTAGCGGTCTACGAGCAGTACTTC | CASSGLAVYEQYF | TRBV6-5 | - | TRBD2 | TRBJ2-7
TGTGCCAGCAGCTCACCCCATCGGGGAGTGGCCGGGGAGCTGTTTTTT | CASSSPHRGVAGELFF | TRBV5-4 | - | - | TRBJ2-2
TGTGCCAGCAGCTTATCGGTTACAGAGAGCTACGAGCAGTACTTC | CASSLSVTESYEQYF | TRBV11-2 | - | - | TRBJ2-7
TGTGCCAGCAGCCCCCTGGGAGGTGGGCAAGAGACCCAGTACTTC | CASSPLGGGQETQYF | TRBV14 | - | - | TRBJ2-5
TGTGCCAGCAGACGTGGGAGCACAGGGGGCGTTGAGCAGTTCTTC | CASRRGSTGGVEQFF | TRBV7-2 | - | TRBD1 | TRBJ2-1
TGTGCCAGCAGTTACTCTGGACAGGGCACAGATACGCAGTATTTT | CASSYSGQGTDTQYF | TRBV6-5 | - | TRBD1 | TRBJ2-3
TGTGCCAGCAGCTTATTCGGGACAGGGGTAGAGACCCAGTACTTC | CASSLFGTGVETQYF | TRBV7-2 | - | TRBD1 | TRBJ2-5
TGTGCCAGTAGTCTGGCGGGTGCGGGGGCGGCCTACAATGAGCAGTTCTTC | CASSLAGAGAAYNEQFF | TRBV19 | few | - | TRBJ2-1
TGTGCCACCAGCAGACTCACTAGCGGGGAGGAGACCCAGTACTTC | CATSRLTSGEETQYF | TRBV15 | - | TRBD2 | TRBJ2-5
TGCAGCGTATTGACAGGGGTGAACACTGAAGCTTTCTTT | CSVLTGVNTEAFF | TRBV29-1 | few | TRBD1 | TRBJ1-1
TGCGCCAGCAGCCCGACCCTAGCGGGAGGTCCTGATACGCAGTATTTT | CASSPTLAGGPDTQYF | TRBV5-1 | - | TRBD2 | TRBJ2-3
TGTGCCAGCCATACTGGACTAGCGGGAGCAGATACGCAGTATTTT | CASHTGLAGADTQYF | TRBV9 | once | TRBD2 | TRBJ2-3
TGCAGCGTTGAACAGGGGGAAGCAGATACGCAGTATTTT | CSVEQGEADTQYF | TRBV29-1 | few | TRBD1 | TRBJ2-3
TGTGCCAGCAGCGTAGGGGGGCTAGCGGGAGGAGACTCCTACAATGAGCAGTTCTTC | CASSVGGLAGGDSYNEQFF | TRBV7-9 | - | TRBD2 | TRBJ2-1
TGTGCCAGCAGCCAAGAGGACAGGGTATTTGTTGGGACTGAAGCTTTCTTT | CASSQEDRVFVGTEAFF | TRBV14 | - | TRBD1 | TRBJ1-1
TGTGCCAGCAGTGACGCCGAGCGGGGCGACACCGGGGAGCTGTTTTTT | CASSDAERGDTGELFF | TRBV6-4 | few | TRBD2 | TRBJ2-2
TGTGCCAGCAGTTCTAACCGGGACAGGAAATATAGCAATCAGCCCCAGCATTTT | CASSSNRDRKYSNQPQHF | TRBV25-1 | - | TRBD1 | TRBJ1-5
TGTGCCAGCAGTCAGAATATAGCGGGAGAGCAGTACTTC | CASSQNIAGEQYF | TRBV28 | few | TRBD2 | TRBJ2-7
TGTGCCACCAAGGACTGGCTGGCACAGCTCTTC | CATKDWLAQLF | TRBV10-3 | - | - | TRBJ2-1
TGTGCCAGCAGGGGGACAGGGGTCATCGCTGAAGCTTTCTTT | CASRGTGVIAEAFF | TRBV27 | - | TRBD1 | TRBJ1-1
TGTGCCAGCAGTTACTGGACTCTACAGGGTTACGAGCAGTACTTC | CASSYWTLQGYEQYF | TRBV6-6 | once | - | TRBJ2-7
TGTGCCAGCAGCTTAGATCGTCGTTCCGTGAGCACTGAAGCTTTCTTT | CASSLDRRSVSTEAFF | TRBV11-2 | - | - | TRBJ1-1
TGCGCCAGCAGCCATGCTAGCGGTGGGGCCTACAATGAGCAGTTCTTC | CASSHASGGAYNEQFF | TRBV5-1 | - | TRBD2 | TRBJ2-1
TGTGCCAGCAGTAGACAGGGAGTCTTGAACACTGAAGCTTTCTTT | CASSRQGVLNTEAFF | TRBV2 | - | TRBD1 | TRBJ1-1
TGTGCCAGCAGTTTAAGGGACAGCTATGGCTACACCTTC | CASSLRDSYGYTF | TRBV28 | - | TRBD1 | TRBJ1-2
TGTGCCAGCAGCCTATCCAGGGTAGGGCGGATGAACACTGAAGCTTTCTTT | CASSLSRVGRMNTEAFF | TRBV28 | - | - | TRBJ1-1
TGTGCCTGGAGCATTTCTGGGGCCAACGTCCTGACTTTC | CAWSISGANVLTF | TRBV30 | few | - | TRBJ2-6
TGTGCCAGCAGCAAGATCCGGGACAGGGGGCATACCGGGGAGCTGTTTTTT | CASSKIRDRGHTGELFF | TRBV11-2 | - | TRBD1 | TRBJ2-2
TGCGCCAGCAGCCGCCGTACCCTGGGACTAGCGAACTACAATGAGCAGTTCTTC | CASSRRTLGLANYNEQFF | TRBV4-1 | - | TRBD2 | TRBJ2-1
TGTGCCACCAGCAGGGGCCAGCGGCAGTATAATTCACCCCTCCACTTT | CATSRGQRQYNSPLHF | TRBV15 | once | - | TRBJ1-6
TGCGCCAGCAGCTTGGAACTAGCGGGAGGTTTAGAGACCCAGTACTTC | CASSLELAGGLETQYF | TRBV5-1 | - | TRBD2 | TRBJ2-5
TGTGCCAGCAGTGATAGAAGGACAGGGGGCAATCAGCCCCAGCATTTT | CASSDRRTGGNQPQHF | TRBV6-1 | - | TRBD1 | TRBJ1-5
TGTGCCAGCATTTTAGGCGAGACCCAGTACTTC | CASILGETQYF | TRBV28 | - | - | TRBJ2-5
TGTGCCAGCAGTCCCGGGACTAGCGGCTACGAGCAGTACTTC | CASSPGTSGYEQYF | TRBV2 | few | TRBD2 | TRBJ2-7
TGCGCCAGCAGCCAAACGGTTATCAGCGGGATGGACACCGGGGAGCTGTTTTTT | CASSQTVISGMDTGELFF | TRBV4-1 | once | TRBD2 | TRBJ2-2
TGTGCCAGCAGCCAACGTTCCTACAGGGCACGGCAGCCCCAGCATTTT | CASSQRSYRARQPQHF | TRBV28 | - | - | TRBJ1-5
TGCGCCAGCAGTCGGGGACAATCCTACGAGCAGTACTTC | CASSRGQSYEQYF | TRBV10-2 | - | - | TRBJ2-7
TGTGCCAGCCTCAAATGGGCGAACACTGAAGCTTTCTTT | CASLKWANTEAFF | TRBV19 | few | - | TRBJ1-1
TGTGCCAGCAGCGATGGACTAGCGGGAGGCTACCAAGAGACCCAGTACTTC | CASSDGLAGGYQETQYF | TRBV5-4 | - | TRBD2 | TRBJ2-5
TGTGCCAGTAGTATTCGGAGCTCTGGGGCCAACGTCCTGACTTTC | CASSIRSSGANVLTF | TRBV19 | - | - | TRBJ2-6
TGTGCCAGCAGCTTAGATCTAGCGGGAGCCTTCGAGCAGTACTTC | CASSLDLAGAFEQYF | TRBV7-2 | few | TRBD2 | TRBJ2-7
TGTGCCAGCAGTGAACAGCAGGGCTCCCCAACCGGGGAGCTGTTTTTT | CASSEQQGSPTGELFF | TRBV25-1 | - | - | TRBJ2-2
TGTGCCAGTAACAAAGGCGGAACCCGGAATGAGCAGTTCTTC | CASNKGGTRNEQFF | TRBV19 | - | - | TRBJ2-1
TGCGCCAGCAGCCTAGGGACAGGGGGACGACAAGAGACCCAGTACTTC | CASSLGTGGRQETQYF | TRBV4-1 | - | TRBD1 | TRBJ2-5
TGTGCCATCACTAAGACACCCGGAGGGATGAACACCGGGGAGCTGTTTTTT | CAITKTPGGMNTGELFF | TRBV10-3 | few | - | TRBJ2-2
TGTGCCAGCAGCTCACAGGGCAAGGATGAAAAACTGTTTTTT | CASSSQGKDEKLFF | TRBV7-9 | - | - | TRBJ1-4
TGTGCCAGTAGTACCGGGACAGCAAGCTCCTACGAGCAGTACTTC | CASSTGTASSYEQYF | TRBV19 | - | TRBD1 | TRBJ2-7
TGCAGCGTTGGTCCTGTCTCTGGAAACACCATATATTTT | CSVGPVSGNTIYF | TRBV29-1 | - | - | TRBJ1-3
TGTGCCAGCAGCTTGGTAGCAGGGCCTACGCAGTATTTT | CASSLVAGPTQYF | TRBV11-2 | - | - | TRBJ2-3
TGTGCCAGCAGTGTGACAGGGGGCAACGAGCAGTACTTC | CASSVTGGNEQYF | TRBV25-1 | - | TRBD1 | TRBJ2-7
TGTGCCAGCAGCTTGGCCGGGAGAGGTACCGGGGAGCTGTTTTTT | CASSLAGRGTGELFF | TRBV5-5 | few | - | TRBJ2-2
TGTGCCAGCAGCTACCCACAGGGCCCCATCCAAGAGACCCAGTACTTC | CASSYPQGPIQETQYF | TRBV7-9 | few | - | TRBJ2-5
TGTGCCAGCAGAAGAGGGGGCGGCGGGACCTACGAGCAGTACTTC | CASRRGGGGTYEQYF | TRBV6-5 | - | - | TRBJ2-7
TGCAGCGTTGAAGGACTAGCAGGATCCTACAATGAGCAGTTCTTC | CSVEGLAGSYNEQFF | TRBV29-1 | - | TRBD2 | TRBJ2-1
TGTGCCAGCAGCGACCCGACTAGCGGGGGGAACTCGGCCTACAATGAGCAGTTCTTC | CASSDPTSGGNSAYNEQFF | TRBV2 | - | TRBD2 | TRBJ2-1
TGTGCCACCTCACCCTGGACAGGGGGCGGTGGCTACACCTTC | CATSPWTGGGGYTF | TRBV25-1 | - | TRBD1 | TRBJ1-2
TGTGCCACCAGCGGGACAGGGGGCCTTTACGAGCAGTACTTC | CATSGTGGLYEQYF | TRBV15 | - | TRBD1 | TRBJ2-7
TGTGCCAGCAGCTTAGGTCGCGTAGATGGCTACACCTTC | CASSLGRVDGYTF | TRBV7-9 | - | - | TRBJ1-2
TGTGCCAGCAGCTTAGCTCGGTTTGGTCTAGCCACCGTGGCCTACGAGCAGTACTTC | CASSLARFGLATVAYEQYF | TRBV7-8 | once | - | TRBJ2-7